Listed here are 21 T cell receptor beta chains from one sample, sequenced in a study of shared clonotypes between healthy human individuals. Libraries were prepared by immunoSEQ multiplex PCR; TCRdb keeps only in-frame clonotypes and omits some of them. The data contain fewer than 600,000 clones, around 81% of them singletons. Source material: PBMCs. These receptors originate from a middle-aged woman in good health. Some clones in this sample may be carry-over from other donors' samples.

This clone was counted only a few times. This sequence joins TRBV10-2 and TRBJ1-1; D unclear. V gave up 0 bases and J gave up 10 bases, with 12 bases separating them. Germline V gene data show CDR1 as WSHSY and CDR2 as SAAADI. CDR3 length: 13 residues. The chain's CDR3 is CASSESRPGGAFF. DNA of the CDR3: TGCGCCAGCAGTGAGTCCCGACCGGGAGGAGCTTTCTTT.

V is TRBV30 and J is TRBJ1-4, with a possible D match to TRBD1 (6 bases). V was pared by 3 bases and J by 1 base, with 21 bases between. This CDR3 comprises 18 residues. Germline-derived CDR1 and CDR2 are GTSNPN and SVGIG (reference sequence). In DNA form, the CDR3 reads TGTGCCTGGAGCCAGGACAGATTAAAGAGGGGAACTAATGAAAAACTGTTTTTT. It yields the protein CAWSQDRLKRGTNEKLFF.

The chain recombines TRBV4-1 with TRBJ2-5; D remains unclear. Trimming took off 1 base at V and 0 bases at J, with 12 bases between the two ends. The CDR3 loop spans 16 amino acids. The germline gives CDR1 MGHRA, CDR2 YSYEKL. The CDR3 bases are TGCGCCAGCAGCCAAGGGACGCTCCCCTACCAAGAGACCCAGTACTTC. Encoded protein: CASSQGTLPYQETQYF.

This clone was recorded only once. This chain connects TRBV15 to TRBJ2-5, with TRBD1 identical over 7 bases. Germline V gene lookup returns CDR1 LNHNV and CDR2 YYDKDF (reference sequence). V shed 3 bases, J shed 4 bases, and the junction held 11 bases outside the gene matches. CDR3 size: 16 residues. CDR3 residues: CATSSEQGPDRETQYF. CDR3 bases: TGTGCCACCAGCAGCGAACAGGGGCCCGATAGAGAGACCCAGTACTTC.

In regard to this clone: With a much larger clone just one base away, this may be a read error. The rearrangement links TRBV18 to TRBJ2-5; D is unclear. The germline CDR1 and CDR2 sequences are KGHSH and LQKENI. This CDR3 region has 12 residues. The CDR3: CASSPGEEAQYF. CDR3 sequence (DNA): TGTGCCAGCTCACCAGGAGAAGAGGCCCAGTACTTC. The whole variable domain, filled in from reference TRBV18 and TRBJ2-5, reads NAGVMQNPRHLVRRRGQEARLRCSPMKGHSHVYWYRQLPEEGLKFMVYLQKENIIDESGMPKERFSAEFPKEGPSILRIQQVVRGDSAAYFCASSPGEEAQYFGPGTRLLVL.

This clone was picked up a small number of times. The chain uses TRBV15 and TRBJ2-3, with TRBD2 matching over 7 bases. The CDR3 covers 15 residues. The germline V gene encodes CDR1 LNHNV and CDR2 YYDKDF (reference sequence). Losses at the gene ends were 3 bases for V and 1 base for J; bases not matched to a gene: 4. The CDR3: CATSRDLAGTDTQYF. The CDR3 DNA sequence: TGTGCCACCAGCAGGGATCTAGCGGGCACAGATACGCAGTATTTT.

This clone was counted a few times. The CDR3 bases are TGTGCCAGCAGTGTCTCATGGGACACTGAAGCTTTCTTT. It codes for CASSVSWDTEAFF. The V and J genes are TRBV2 and TRBJ1-1; unclear D gene. Germline V gene sequence: CDR1 SNHLY, CDR2 FYNNEI. The CDR3 extends over 13 amino acids. V gave up 4 bases and J gave up 3 bases, with 9 bases separating them. Supplemented by reference TRBV2 and TRBJ1-1, the full variable domain reads EPEVTQTPSHQVTQMGQEVILRCVPISNHLYFYWYRQILGQKVEFLVSFYNNEISEKSEIFDDQFSVERPDGSNFTLKIRSTKLEDSAMYFCASSVSWDTEAFFGQGTRLTVV.

The J gene is TRBJ2-3, the V gene TRBV29-1; 9 bases line up with TRBD2. Germline CDR1 is SQVTM and CDR2 is ANQGSEA. The CDR3 sequence is 12 residues long. CDR3: CSIAGDTDTQYF. The CDR3 bases are TGCAGTATAGCGGGAGATACAGATACGCAGTATTTT.

This clone was observed a handful of times. V gene TRBV9 combines with J gene TRBJ2-5, with TRBD2 as a possible D gene (5 bases). V was trimmed by 0 bases and J by 1 base, leaving 13 bases between them. The CDR3 covers 16 residues. Germline V gives CDR1 SGDLS, CDR2 YYNGEE. The CDR3 DNA follows: TGTGCCAGCAGCGTAGGCGATAGCGACTTCCAAGAGACCCAGTACTTC. Its protein is CASSVGDSDFQETQYF.

This clone was seen a few times. This sequence joins TRBV6-5 and TRBJ1-3; D may be TRBD1 (5 bases). The ends were cut back, 0 bases at V and 0 bases at J, with 6 bases in the middle. Germline loops: CDR1 MNHEY, CDR2 SVGAGI. The CDR3 extends over 15 amino acids. CDR3 in amino acids: CASSYSTDSGNTIYF. CDR3 DNA: TGTGCCAGCAGTTACTCGACAGACTCTGGAAACACCATATATTTT.

The genes are TRBV7-3 and TRBJ2-1; D is unclear. V lost 4 bases and J 4 bases, leaving 14 bases between the germline ends. There are 15 residues in the CDR3. Germline V CDR1 and CDR2: SGHTA, FQGTGA. CDR3 sequence reads: CASSSQPSTYNEQFF. Written as DNA, the CDR3 is TGTGCCAGCAGCTCTCAGCCTAGTACATACAATGAGCAGTTCTTC.

CDR3 in amino acids: CASSRGHGANSPLHF. CDR3 DNA sequence: TGCGCCAGCAGCCGCGGACATGGGGCGAATTCACCCCTCCACTTT. The rearrangement links TRBV5-1 to TRBJ1-6, with TRBD1 as a possible D gene (5 bases). CDR1 and CDR2 (germline): SGHRS, YFSETQ. There are 15 residues in the CDR3. Trimming cost V 4 bases and J 7 bases, with 15 bases left between them. Drawing the rest from reference TRBV5-1 and TRBJ1-6, the complete variable domain is KAGVTQTPRYLIKTRGQQVTLSCSPISGHRSVSWYQQTPGQGLQFLFEYFSETQRNKGNFPGRFSGRQFSNSRSEMNVSTLELGDSALYLCASSRGHGANSPLHFGNGTRLTVT.

V is TRBV18 and J is TRBJ2-7; D ambiguous. Germline CDR1 and CDR2: KGHSH and LQKENI. Trimming cost V 3 bases and J 2 bases, with 11 bases left between them. CDR3 length: 14 amino acids. The CDR3 loop reads CASSPDTGPYEQYF. DNA for the CDR3: TGTGCCAGCTCACCTGACACCGGCCCCTACGAGCAGTACTTC.

The chain couples TRBV7-6 to TRBJ2-1, with D unclear. V was pared by 3 bases and J by 8 bases, with 11 bases between. The CDR3 totals 13 residues. Germline values: CDR1 SGHVS, CDR2 FNYEAQ. Written as DNA, the CDR3 is TGTGCCAGCAGCTTTCGAACTGGGGATGAGCAGTTCTTC. Amino acids: CASSFRTGDEQFF.

V gene TRBV5-1 combines with J gene TRBJ2-1, with D perhaps matching TRBD1 or TRBD2 (5 bases each). V gave up 1 base and J gave up 0 bases, with 14 bases separating them. This CDR3 region has 17 residues. Germline lookup yields CDR1 SGHRS and CDR2 YFSETQ. The CDR3 sequence is CASSLPRGRSSYNEQFF. The DNA for the CDR3 is TGCGCCAGCAGCTTGCCCCGGGGACGAAGCTCCTACAATGAGCAGTTCTTC.

Regarding this clone: The germline gene is not matched at one end of the junction; a read error may be the cause. The genes are TRBV19 and TRBJ2-5; D uncertain. Germline V gene lookup returns CDR1 LNHDA and CDR2 SQIVND (reference sequence). There are 14 residues in the CDR3. The CDR3 DNA is TGTGCCAGTAGTGTAGACGGGTACCAAGAGACCCAGTACTTC. This encodes CASSVDGYQETQYF.

By proportion, this clone is medium-sized. Other DNA sequences in this specimen translate into the identical CDR3. The rearrangement links TRBV27 to TRBJ2-3; no firm D call. The CDR3 has 13 amino acids. The germline V gene has CDR1 MNHEY and CDR2 SMNVEV (reference sequence). V dropped 7 bases and J dropped 6 bases, with 14 bases sitting between them. This CDR3 reads CASTRSHGDTQYF. In DNA form, the CDR3 reads TGTGCCAGCACAAGGTCCCACGGTGATACGCAGTATTTT.

The chain uses TRBV6-5 and TRBJ1-2, with 7 bases fitting TRBD1. The CDR3 covers 13 residues. Trimming at V came to 5 bases and at J to 7 bases, leaving 7 bases not matched to a gene. CDR1 is MNHEY and CDR2 is SVGAGI in the germline V gene. CDR3 in DNA: TGTGCCAGCAGTGTGGGACAGACGGTTGGCTACACCTTC. This gives the protein CASSVGQTVGYTF.

The CDR3 sequence: CASTPGGGKDTQYF. DNA of the CDR3: TGCGCCAGCACCCCCGGGGGGGGCAAAGATACGCAGTATTTT. V is TRBV5-1 and J is TRBJ2-3; 8 bases are shared with TRBD2. Germline values: CDR1 SGHRS, CDR2 YFSETQ. The CDR3 extends over 14 amino acids. V was clipped by 6 bases and J by 5 bases; unmatched bases: 8.

This sequence joins TRBV6-1 and TRBJ2-4, with a tentative D call TRBD2 (5 bases). Germline lookup yields CDR1 MNHNS and CDR2 SASEGT. Trimming removed 1 base from V and 3 bases from J, with 10 bases in between. The CDR3 consists of 15 residues. The CDR3 region has the DNA TGTGCCAGCAGTGAAGGTGGGGAGTACAAAAACATTCAGTACTTC. Its translation is CASSEGGEYKNIQYF.

V gene TRBV5-4 combines with J gene TRBJ1-6; D remains unclear. Between the trimmed V and J ends, which lost 0 bases and 7 bases, there was a span of 5 bases. Germline V lookup: CDR1 SGHNT, CDR2 YYREEE (reference sequence). This CDR3 comprises 13 residues. CDR3: CASSLGQNSPLHF. The CDR3 DNA sequence: TGTGCCAGCAGCTTGGGGCAGAATTCACCCCTCCACTTT.